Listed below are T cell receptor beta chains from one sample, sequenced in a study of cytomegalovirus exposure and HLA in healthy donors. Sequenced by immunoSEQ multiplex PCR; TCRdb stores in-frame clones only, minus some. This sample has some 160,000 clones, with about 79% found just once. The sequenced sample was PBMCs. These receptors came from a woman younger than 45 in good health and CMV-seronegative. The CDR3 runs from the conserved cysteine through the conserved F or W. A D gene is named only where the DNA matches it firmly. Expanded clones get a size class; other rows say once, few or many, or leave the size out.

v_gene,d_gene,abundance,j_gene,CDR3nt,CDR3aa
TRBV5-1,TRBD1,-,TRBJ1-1,TGCGCCAGCAGCTGGGACAGAGAGACACCGAACACTGAAGCTTTCTTT,CASSWDRETPNTEAFF
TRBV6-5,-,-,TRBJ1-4,TGTGCCAGCGCCCGGGGTAGTGGCGAAAAACTGTTTTTT,CASARGSGEKLFF
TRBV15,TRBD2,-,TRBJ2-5,TGTGCCACCAGCGCTACGCAGCGGGGGAGGTTCGAGACCCAGTACTTC,CATSATQRGRFETQYF
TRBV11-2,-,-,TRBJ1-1,TGTGCCAGCACCCCGAACGGGGGAGGGTGGAACACTGAAGCTTTCTTT,CASTPNGGGWNTEAFF
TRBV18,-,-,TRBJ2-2,TGTGCCAGCTCACCTGACAGAAAGAACACCGGGGAGCTGTTTTTT,CASSPDRKNTGELFF
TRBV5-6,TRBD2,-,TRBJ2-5,TGTGCCAGCAGCCAACTAGCGGGGGGATTAGAGACCCAGTACTTC,CASSQLAGGLETQYF
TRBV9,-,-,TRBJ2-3,TGTGCCAGCAGCGTATCTACCCGCACAGATACGCAGTATTTT,CASSVSTRTDTQYF
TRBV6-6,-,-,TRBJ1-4,TGTGCCAGCAGTTCCCGGAATGAAAAACTGTTTTTT,CASSSRNEKLFF
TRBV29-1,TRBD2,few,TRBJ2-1,TGCAGCGTTCCCAATTGGGGGGGGAATGAGCAGTTCTTC,CSVPNWGGNEQFF
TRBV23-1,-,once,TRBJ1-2,TGCGCCAGCAGTCAACCGCGCCCTCGGGGGGAAAGGTATGGCTACACCTTC,CASSQPRPRGERYGYTF
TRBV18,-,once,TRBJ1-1,TGTGCCAGCTCACCAGGGCAGATGAACACTGAAGCTTTCTTT,CASSPGQMNTEAFF
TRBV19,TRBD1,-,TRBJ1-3,TGTGCCAGTAGGGAAGCAGGGGGCACGACGGCCAACACCATATATTTT,CASREAGGTTANTIYF